Shown below are 19 T cell receptor beta chains from a single sample sequenced in a study of CD8 T cells in ankylosing spondylitis. TCRdb analysed the 5' RACE reads with MiXCR anew, one entry per CDR3 protein. Of about 360,000 distinct CDR3 sequences in the sample, 20% to 25% are singletons; the top ten hold around 13%. Input material: blood, either unsorted or a sorted T cell fraction (not recorded which). These receptors came from a male donor with ankylosing spondylitis or in good health (not recorded which).

The rearrangement joins TRBV27 to TRBJ2-1; 8 nucleotides match TRBD1. There are 14 residues in the CDR3. V gave up 3 bases and J gave up 9 bases; unmatched junction bases: 7. Germline-derived CDR1 and CDR2 are MNHEY and SMNVEV (reference sequence). As DNA, the CDR3 is TGTGCCAGCAGTTTCCAGGGGGCCGTATCTGAGCAGTTCTTC. Protein product: CASSFQGAVSEQFF.

This clonotype was recorded a few times. This chain links TRBV7-2 with TRBJ2-1; 8 bases are a match to TRBD2. Germline trimming cut 2 bases from V and 2 bases from J; bases unmatched to any gene: 2. CDR1 and CDR2 (germline): SGHTA, FQGNSA. The CDR3 extends over 15 amino acids. CDR3 sequence: CASSLFGGAYNEQFF. CDR3 sequence (DNA): TGTGCCAGCAGCTTATTCGGGGGGGCCTACAATGAGCAGTTCTTC.

This clonotype was picked up one time. CDR3 sequence (DNA): TGTGCCAGCGTTCCCTCCGGGACAGCTATGGGCTACACCTTC. Protein product: CASVPSGTAMGYTF. The V call is TRBV28, the J call TRBJ1-2; 7 nucleotides agree with TRBD1. The CDR3 has 14 amino acids. V trimming: 8 bases; J trimming: 8 bases; junction bases outside the gene matches: 14. Germline V gene lookup returns CDR1 MDHEN and CDR2 SYDVKM.

This clonotype was detected only a few times. The chain is built from TRBV7-9 and TRBJ1-4; D call uncertain. The CDR3 is 14 amino acids. V was shortened by 5 bases and J by 5 bases, with 12 bases between the two germline ends. The germline V gene encodes CDR1 SEHNR and CDR2 FQNEAQ (reference sequence). The CDR3 DNA sequence: TGTGCCAGCAGCACCAGTGGGGAAAATGAAAAACTGTTTTTT. Translated: CASSTSGENEKLFF. Variable domain in full (rest from reference TRBV7-9 and TRBJ1-4): DTGVSQNPRHKITKRGQNVTFRCDPISEHNRLYWYRQTLGQGPEFLTYFQNEAQLEKSRLLSDRFSAERPKGSFSTLEIQRTEQGDSAMYLCASSTSGENEKLFFGSGTQLSVL.

This clonotype was detected only a few times. CDR3 sequence reads: CASSPLPAGQGYNEQFF. The CDR3 DNA sequence: TGTGCCAGCAGCCCCCTCCCTGCGGGACAGGGTTACAATGAGCAGTTCTTC. J is TRBJ2-1 and V is TRBV11-2, with TRBD1 matching over 9 bases. Trimming cost V 5 bases and J 4 bases; bases outside gene matches: 12. Germline CDR1 and CDR2: SGHAT and FQNNGV. CDR3 length equals 17 residues.

The rearrangement links TRBV4-1 to TRBJ2-2, with 9 bases lining up with TRBD1. CDR1 is MGHRA, CDR2 YSYEKL, per germline. The CDR3 runs 14 residues. V lost 6 bases, J lost 4 bases, and 3 bases stayed unmatched. The CDR3 region is CASSPTGGTGELFF. The CDR3 DNA sequence: TGCGCCAGCAGTCCGACAGGGGGCACCGGGGAGCTGTTTTTT.

V and J are TRBV28 and TRBJ2-1; D is unclear. Germline lookup yields CDR1 MDHEN and CDR2 SYDVKM. This CDR3 region has 13 residues. Trimming took off 4 bases at V and 8 bases at J, with 12 bases between the two ends. The DNA for the CDR3 is TGTGCCAGCAGTTCAAGTGTTGAGGATGAGCAGTTCTTC. This sequence encodes CASSSSVEDEQFF.

This chain connects TRBV6-2 or TRBV6-3 to TRBJ2-7; the D gene is possibly TRBD1 (5 bases). The germline CDR1 and CDR2 sequences are MNHEY and SVGEGT. The CDR3 loop spans 14 amino acids. Deletions cut 7 bases from V and 2 bases from J, with 15 bases between. Here the CDR3 DNA reads TGTGCCAGCATTGGTAGGGGTGGCACCTACGAGCAGTACTTC. Its protein is CASIGRGGTYEQYF.

V and J are TRBV4-1 and TRBJ2-7, with a possible D match to TRBD1 (6 bases). In germline, CDR1 is MGHRA, CDR2 YSYEKL. CDR3 length: 15 residues. The germline V and J ends were trimmed by 1 base and 3 bases, with 13 bases remaining between them. The CDR3 region is CASSQVQGTGYEQYF. In DNA, the CDR3 is TGCGCCAGCAGCCAAGTTCAGGGGACCGGCTACGAGCAGTACTTC.

The chain carries TRBV25-1 and TRBJ2-3; 16 positions agree with TRBD2. After removal of 10 bases from V and 2 bases from J, the junction contained 12 bases not matched to a gene. Germline V lookup: CDR1 MGHDK, CDR2 SYGVNS. The CDR3 is 18 residues long. The CDR3 region has the DNA TGTGCCACCCCGGGACTAGCGGGGGGGCAAGAGGTCACAGATACGCAGTATTTT. Amino acid sequence: CATPGLAGGQEVTDTQYF.

The chain is built from TRBV28 and TRBJ2-1, with 9 bases matching TRBD2. V lost 6 bases to trimming and J lost 3 bases; unmatched junction nucleotides: 6. Germline loops: CDR1 MDHEN, CDR2 SYDVKM. The CDR3 loop spans 15 amino acids. The CDR3 bases are TGTGCCAGCAGAGGCGGGGGGGCCTTCTACAATGAGCAGTTCTTC. Protein sequence: CASRGGGAFYNEQFF.

V and J are TRBV30 and TRBJ2-7; D possibly corresponds to TRBD2 (5 bases). The CDR3 has 13 residues. Germline CDR1 GTSNPN, CDR2 SVGIG (reference sequence). V dropped 2 bases and J dropped 1 base, with 9 bases sitting between them. In DNA form, the CDR3 reads TGTGCCTGGAGTTCGGGGAGATCCTACGAGCAGTACTTC. It is translated as CAWSSGRSYEQYF.

V usage is TRBV5-5 and J usage is TRBJ1-2, with a possible D match to TRBD1 (6 bases). The V and J ends lost 0 bases and 4 bases respectively, with 13 bases between them. Germline CDR1 reads SGHKS; CDR2 reads YYEKEE (reference sequence). The CDR3 totals 15 residues. The CDR3 DNA follows: TGTGCCAGCAGCTTGGGAGCCGGGACAAGCTATGGCTACACCTTC. Translation: CASSLGAGTSYGYTF.

Only a few counts were recorded for this clonotype. The CDR3 DNA reads as TGTGCCAGCAAAAACGGCCCCGCTAGTCCAGGGACAAGGCAGTATTTT. This encodes CASKNGPASPGTRQYF. The chain combines TRBV6-4 with TRBJ2-3, with D perhaps matching TRBD1 (6 bases). CDR3 length: 16 amino acids. The germline V gene encodes CDR1 MRHNA and CDR2 SNTAGT. Deletions cut 7 bases from V and 11 bases from J, with 28 bases between.

The V call is TRBV7-7, the J call TRBJ2-3; 9 bases agree with TRBD1. Germline CDR1 is SSHAT and CDR2 is FNYEAQ (reference sequence). J gave up 14 bases and V 3 bases, and 15 bases lay outside the gene matches. The CDR3 is 15 amino acids. The CDR3 is CASSLGTGLGFYRYF. DNA of the CDR3: TGTGCCAGCAGCTTGGGGACAGGGTTGGGATTTTATCGGTATTTT.

This clonotype appeared a few times. The V gene is TRBV15, the J gene TRBJ2-2; 7 positions agree with TRBD2. There are 15 residues in the CDR3. J gave up 3 bases and V 0 bases, and 1 base lay outside the gene matches. CDR1 and CDR2 from the germline V gene are LNHNV and YYDKDF (reference sequence). The CDR3 protein is CATSREAGDTGELFF. The CDR3 DNA follows: TGTGCCACCAGCAGAGAGGCGGGGGACACCGGGGAGCTGTTTTTT.

V is TRBV7-9 and J is TRBJ2-3; 9 bases are shared with TRBD1. V was clipped by 5 bases and J by 2 bases; unmatched bases: 8. This CDR3 contains 16 residues. The germline V gene has CDR1 SEHNR and CDR2 FQNEAQ (reference sequence). CDR3 bases: TGTGCCAGCAGCATGAGGGACAGGGAACCCACAGATACGCAGTATTTT. The encoded protein is CASSMRDREPTDTQYF. Full variable domain (missing parts from reference TRBV7-9 and TRBJ2-3): DTGVSQNPRHKITKRGQNVTFRCDPISEHNRLYWYRQTLGQGPEFLTYFQNEAQLEKSRLLSDRFSAERPKGSFSTLEIQRTEQGDSAMYLCASSMRDREPTDTQYFGPGTRLTVL.

This clonotype appeared a few times. The chain employs TRBV12-3 or TRBV12-4 and TRBJ2-1; D is unclear. CDR3 length: 12 residues. The V and J ends lost 3 bases and 7 bases respectively, with 7 bases between them. CDR3 region: CASSLGWNEQFF. The CDR3 nucleotides read TGTGCCAGCAGTTTGGGCTGGAATGAGCAGTTCTTC.

This clonotype was detected a few times. The gene calls are TRBV4-1 and TRBJ2-1, with D maybe TRBD1 (5 bases). Germline-derived CDR1 and CDR2 are MGHRA and YSYEKL. The V end was cut by 3 bases, the J end by 7 bases, with 13 bases between. The length of the CDR3 is 14 residues. CDR3 bases: TGCGCCAGCAGCCATCCTTTCTCAGGGAATGAGCAGTTCTTC. This sequence encodes CASSHPFSGNEQFF.